Below are 25 T cell receptor beta chains sequenced from a single sample in a study of T-cell reconstitution after alpha-beta-depleted transplantation in children. Preparation of the TCRbeta library was carried out with unique molecular identifiers. A single record per CDR3 protein comes from TCRdb applying MiXCR to the PCR reads. The data contain about 91,000 distinct CDR3 sequences, more than 7% of them singletons. Material: PBMCs from the stem cell graft donor, obtained from the stem cell graft. The receptors derive from a human donor who donated a stem cell graft to a child with congenital amegakaryocytic thrombocytopenia.

This clonotype was detected many times. The chain carries TRBV7-2 and TRBJ2-7; D remains unclear. The V end lost 1 base, the J end lost 0 bases, and 13 bases lay between the germline ends. The CDR3 covers 16 residues. Germline lookup yields CDR1 SGHTA and CDR2 FQGNSA. CDR3 DNA sequence: TGTGCCAGCAGCTTAGAGGGTGGCTGGAGCTCCTACGAGCAGTACTTC. Translating it yields CASSLEGGWSSYEQYF. Full variable domain (outside the CDR3, taken from reference TRBV7-2 and TRBJ2-7): GAGVSQSPSNKVTEKGKDVELRCDPISGHTALYWYRQSLGQGLEFLIYFQGNSAPDKSGLPSDRFSAERTGGSVSTLTIQRTQQEDSAVYLCASSLEGGWSSYEQYFGPGTRLTVT.

This clonotype has a count of ten or more. This sequence joins TRBV7-2 and TRBJ2-2, with 10 bases that match TRBD2. Trimming took 3 bases from V and 7 from J; bases not matched to a gene: 5. There are 15 residues in the CDR3. Germline-derived CDR1 and CDR2 are SGHTA and FQGNSA. CDR3 sequence: CASSFLAGESGELFF. CDR3 nucleotide sequence: TGTGCCAGCAGCTTCCTAGCGGGAGAGAGCGGGGAGCTGTTTTTT.

This clonotype has at least ten counts. The chain is built from TRBV11-2 and TRBJ1-5; D ambiguous. Trimming stripped 2 bases from V and 0 bases from J, with 8 bases between. The CDR3 runs to 15 residues. CDR1 is SGHAT, CDR2 FQNNGV, per germline. This CDR3 is CASSLSSYSNQPQHF. The CDR3 nucleotides are TGTGCCAGCAGCTTAAGCAGCTATAGCAATCAGCCCCAGCATTTT.

This clonotype was seen at least ten times. This chain links TRBV12-3 or TRBV12-4 with TRBJ1-2; TRBD1 matches at 10 bases. Trimming cost V 6 bases and J 6 bases; bases outside gene matches: 13. The CDR3 is 16 amino acids. CDR3 DNA sequence: TGTGCCAGCAGCCTCACCGGGACAGGGGTCAAAGATGGCTACACCTTC. Amino acids: CASSLTGTGVKDGYTF.

This clonotype was observed many times. V usage is TRBV7-9 and J usage is TRBJ1-2; D remains unclear. Trimming left V 3 bases short and J 8 bases short, with 10 bases between. CDR3 length: 12 amino acids. Germline V gives CDR1 SEHNR, CDR2 FQNEAQ (reference sequence). The CDR3 nucleotides are TGTGCCAGCAGCTTTGAGGTGAACGGCTACACCTTC. It encodes CASSFEVNGYTF.

This clonotype was recorded at least ten times. V is TRBV6-6 and J is TRBJ1-1; 7 bases align to TRBD1. CDR3 length: 13 amino acids. Unmatched junction bases numbered 7, after V lost 10 bases and J lost 2 bases. Germline CDR1 and CDR2: MNHNY and SVGAGI (reference sequence). CDR3 protein: CATGGTDNTEAFF. CDR3 nucleotide sequence: TGTGCCACCGGGGGGACAGATAACACTGAAGCTTTCTTT.

This clonotype was picked up many times. CDR3 region: CSATPTSGRAQFYNEQFF. The CDR3 DNA reads as TGCAGCGCTACGCCGACTAGCGGGAGGGCCCAATTCTACAATGAGCAGTTCTTC. V gene TRBV29-1 combines with J gene TRBJ2-1, with 14 bases lining up with TRBD2. CDR1 and CDR2 from the germline V gene are SQVTM and ANQGSEA. V trimming: 7 bases; J trimming: 3 bases; junction bases outside the gene matches: 14. The CDR3 loop spans 18 amino acids.

This clonotype was recorded many times. The DNA for the CDR3 is TGCAGCGCCCAGAGCCGGGACGGGTATTACGAGCAGTACTTC. Amino acid sequence: CSAQSRDGYYEQYF. The chain couples TRBV20-1 to TRBJ2-7; D assignment may be TRBD1 or TRBD2 (5 bases each). Germline assignment: CDR1 DFQATT and CDR2 SNEGSKA (reference sequence). This CDR3 spans 14 amino acids.

This clonotype was observed at least ten times. This chain links TRBV4-1 with TRBJ2-5, with D perhaps matching TRBD2 (6 bases). V shed 1 base and J shed 4 bases, with 7 bases lying between them. From germline, CDR1 is MGHRA and CDR2 YSYEKL. The CDR3 has 13 amino acids. This CDR3 reads CASSQGGLETQYF. DNA of the CDR3: TGCGCCAGCAGCCAAGGGGGACTAGAGACCCAGTACTTC.

This clonotype has a count of ten or more. The chain has TRBV9 and TRBJ1-3, with D unresolved. This CDR3 region has 13 residues. The V end lost 5 bases, the J end lost 0 bases, and 6 bases lay between the germline ends. From germline, CDR1 is SGDLS and CDR2 YYNGEE. CDR3 loop: CASRPVSGNTIYF. The CDR3 coding sequence is TGTGCCAGCAGGCCCGTCTCTGGAAACACCATATATTTT. Filled out from reference TRBV9 and TRBJ1-3, the complete variable domain reads DSGVTQTPKHLITATGQRVTLRCSPRSGDLSVYWYQQSLDQGLQFLIQYYNGEERAKGNILERFSAQQFPDLHSELNLSSLELGDSALYFCASRPVSGNTIYFGEGSWLTVV.

This chain links TRBV7-2 with TRBJ2-1; perhaps TRBD2 as D (7 bases). Trimming pared 5 bases from V and 8 bases from J, leaving 16 bases between. CDR1 and CDR2 from the germline V gene are SGHTA and FQGNSA. This CDR3 contains 14 residues. DNA for the CDR3: TGTGCCAGCAGCCCGGAGGGGGGGGCCCATGAGCAGTTCTTC. Translating gives CASSPEGGAHEQFF. Complete variable domain (other parts from reference TRBV7-2 and TRBJ2-1): GAGVSQSPSNKVTEKGKDVELRCDPISGHTALYWYRQSLGQGLEFLIYFQGNSAPDKSGLPSDRFSAERTGGSVSTLTIQRTQQEDSAVYLCASSPEGGAHEQFFGPGTRLTVL.

This clonotype was counted many times. The gene calls are TRBV29-1 and TRBJ2-3; D is tentatively TRBD1 or TRBD2 (5 bases each). With 6 bases removed from V and 4 bases from J, the gap between germline ends came to 20 bases. This CDR3 is 15 amino acids long. The V gene's germline CDR1 is SQVTM and CDR2 ANQGSEA. The CDR3 DNA follows: TGCAGCGTAATTCGGGACCCGACCTCGCCAGATACGCAGTATTTT. Translating it yields CSVIRDPTSPDTQYF.

The chain carries TRBV29-1 and TRBJ2-2; TRBD1 aligns across 8 bases. Looked up from germline, CDR1 is SQVTM and CDR2 is ANQGSEA. With 7 bases clipped from V and 0 bases from J, the junction kept 7 bases outside the gene matches. The CDR3 has 15 amino acids. The DNA of the CDR3 is TGCAGCGCCACTGAACAGGGGGCGAACACCGGGGAGCTGTTTTTT. Translated: CSATEQGANTGELFF.

This clonotype came up a few times. The chain combines TRBV4-3 with TRBJ2-7; TRBD2 matches at 12 bases. CDR3 length equals 15 residues. V lost 3 bases, J lost 4 bases, and 4 bases stayed unmatched. Germline lookup yields CDR1 LGHNA and CDR2 YSLEER. The CDR3 region is CASSQETSGSYEQYF. The CDR3 bases are TGCGCCAGCAGCCAGGAGACTAGCGGGAGTTACGAGCAGTACTTC.

V is TRBV2 and J is TRBJ2-5; the D gene is possibly TRBD1 (6 bases). V was trimmed by 3 bases and J by 0 bases, leaving 11 bases between them. Germline values: CDR1 SNHLY, CDR2 FYNNEI. This CDR3 comprises 15 residues. The CDR3 spells CASSETGRYQETQYF. Written as DNA, the CDR3 is TGTGCCAGCAGTGAGACAGGCCGGTACCAAGAGACCCAGTACTTC.

This clonotype has ten or more counts. V gene TRBV20-1 combines with J gene TRBJ2-5; D is unresolved. V lost 6 bases to trimming and J lost 2 bases, with 19 bases between them. Germline assignment: CDR1 DFQATT and CDR2 SNEGSKA (reference sequence). This CDR3 has 15 residues. The CDR3 here is CSASKKWGNQETQYF. The CDR3 region has the DNA TGCAGTGCCTCAAAAAAATGGGGAAATCAAGAGACCCAGTACTTC.

This clonotype was observed many times. The CDR3 is CASRRSVRETQYF. The CDR3 coding sequence is TGCGCCAGCAGGCGTTCGGTCCGGGAGACCCAGTACTTC. The rearrangement uses TRBV5-1 and TRBJ2-5, with D unclear. The CDR3 sequence is 13 residues long. V was shortened by 5 bases and J by 5 bases, with 13 bases between the two germline ends. Germline lookup yields CDR1 SGHRS and CDR2 YFSETQ.

This clonotype was detected ten times or more. The rearrangement uses TRBV5-1 and TRBJ2-7; tentative D call: TRBD1 (6 bases). This CDR3 is built from 13 residues. Germline-derived CDR1 and CDR2 are SGHRS and YFSETQ. The V gene lost 4 bases and the J gene lost 2 bases, with 10 bases spanning the gap. CDR3 sequence: CASSLTGTYEQYF. CDR3 bases: TGCGCCAGCAGCCTCACAGGGACCTACGAGCAGTACTTC.

This clonotype showed up many times. This chain links TRBV7-9 with TRBJ1-5; 7 bases are shared with TRBD1. Trimming at V came to 5 bases and at J to 0 bases, leaving 4 bases not matched to a gene. Germline CDR1 and CDR2: SEHNR and FQNEAQ (reference sequence). The CDR3 extends over 15 amino acids. The CDR3 reads CASSQGQLSNQPQHF. The CDR3 region has the DNA TGTGCCAGCAGCCAGGGACAGCTTAGCAATCAGCCCCAGCATTTT.

This clonotype was seen repeatedly, ten times or more. The V call is TRBV20-1, the J call TRBJ1-2, with a possible D match to TRBD1 (6 bases). The germline gives CDR1 DFQATT, CDR2 SNEGSKA (reference sequence). CDR3 length equals 15 residues. Trimming removed 4 bases at V and 8 bases at J, with 23 bases between. The CDR3 spells CSAKKTGHPREGYTF. CDR3 DNA: TGCAGTGCTAAAAAGACGGGACACCCACGCGAGGGCTACACCTTC.

This clonotype was counted ten times or more. This sequence joins TRBV20-1 and TRBJ1-1; D not certain. Germline V lookup: CDR1 DFQATT, CDR2 SNEGSKA (reference sequence). Trimming removed 4 bases from V and 1 base from J, with 4 bases in between. The CDR3 runs 11 residues. The CDR3, as DNA: TGCAGTGCTACAGAGAACACTGAAGCTTTCTTT. Amino acids: CSATENTEAFF.

The table lists this clonotype with a few counts. This chain links TRBV6-6 with TRBJ1-2; D is unresolved. The germline V gene has CDR1 MNHNY and CDR2 SVGAGI (reference sequence). The ends were cut back, 2 bases at V and 8 bases at J, with 12 bases in the middle. This CDR3 is built from 13 residues. CDR3 loop: CASSYPDGDGYTF. As DNA, the CDR3 is TGTGCCAGCAGTTACCCCGACGGAGACGGCTACACCTTC.

In its sample, this clonotype was seen many times. The chain joins TRBV7-8 to TRBJ2-1; D is possibly TRBD1 (6 bases). V lost 5 bases to trimming and J lost 6 bases, with 20 bases between them. This CDR3 spans 16 amino acids. Germline V lookup: CDR1 SGHVS, CDR2 FQNEAQ. CDR3 residues: CASSLRGGRGLNEQFF. In DNA form, the CDR3 reads TGTGCCAGCAGCCTAAGAGGTGGCAGGGGCCTCAATGAGCAGTTCTTC.

This clonotype appeared many times. The rearrangement links TRBV5-1 to TRBJ2-7; D could derive from TRBD1 or TRBD2 (5 bases each). Trimming pared 4 bases from V and 1 base from J, leaving 18 bases between. The CDR3 sequence is 16 residues long. Germline loops: CDR1 SGHRS, CDR2 YFSETQ. CDR3 sequence: CASSPGPGTESYEQYF. The CDR3 DNA follows: TGCGCCAGCAGCCCAGGCCCCGGGACGGAATCCTACGAGCAGTACTTC.

The table lists this clonotype with many counts. The rearrangement uses TRBV7-9 and TRBJ2-1; TRBD1 aligns across 7 bases. J lost 6 bases, V lost 5 bases, and 7 bases had no gene match. Germline assignment: CDR1 SEHNR and CDR2 FQNEAQ (reference sequence). The CDR3 length is 14 residues. CDR3: CASSPTGLRNEQFF. CDR3 nucleotide sequence: TGTGCCAGCAGCCCGACAGGGCTTCGCAATGAGCAGTTCTTC.